The 26 T cell receptor beta chains given below trace back to one sample, sequenced in a study of shared clonotypes between healthy human individuals. Here immunoSEQ multiplex PCR was the method, and the copy in TCRdb shows in-frame clones only, minus some. The sample holds 2 million to 2.5 million clones, just over 90% seen once. Sequences were obtained from naive CD4+ T cells from PBMCs. The subset denotes: CD45RA+ positively selected. The receptors derive from a young man in good health. Some clones in this sample may be carry-over from other donors' samples.

This clone was seen a handful of times. The V and J genes are TRBV30 and TRBJ1-1, with 7 bases lining up with TRBD1. This CDR3 is built from 13 residues. Trimming removed 3 bases from V and 0 bases from J; junction bases left unmatched: 1. CDR1 and CDR2 (germline): GTSNPN, SVGIG (reference sequence). The CDR3 is CAWRGQLNTEAFF. CDR3 DNA: TGTGCCTGGAGGGGACAGTTGAACACTGAAGCTTTCTTT.

The chain is built from TRBV7-8 and TRBJ1-2; D is uncertain. With 5 bases removed from V and 2 bases from J, the gap between germline ends came to 18 bases. Germline V CDR1 and CDR2: SGHVS, FQNEAQ. CDR3 length: 16 residues. The CDR3 DNA is TGTGCCAGCAGCCTGAGGTTCGTGACGGGAAACTATGGCTACACCTTC. It is translated as CASSLRFVTGNYGYTF.

Concerning this clone: Distinct nucleotide sequences in the sample also encode this CDR3. The gene calls are TRBV28 and TRBJ2-7; D is unclear. Germline assignment: CDR1 MDHEN and CDR2 SYDVKM. V was pared by 6 bases and J by 0 bases, with 6 bases between. CDR3 length equals 12 residues. The CDR3 nucleotides are TGTGCCAGCAGAGCCAGCTCCTACGAGCAGTACTTC. Amino acids: CASRASSYEQYF.

To note about this clone: Other DNA sequences in this sample translate to the same CDR3. The rearrangement joins TRBV5-4 to TRBJ1-2; 9 bases match TRBD1. Per the germline V gene, CDR1 is SGHNT and CDR2 is YYREEE (reference sequence). This CDR3 spans 14 amino acids. The trim removed 0 bases at V and 8 bases at J, leaving 5 bases unmatched. CDR3: CASSLVQGASGYTF. CDR3 DNA: TGTGCCAGCAGCTTGGTACAGGGGGCTTCGGGCTACACCTTC.

V usage is TRBV4-1 and J usage is TRBJ2-1; maybe TRBD2 (5 bases). The ends were cut back, 1 base at V and 7 bases at J, with 8 bases in the middle. The CDR3 length is 13 residues. The germline CDR1 and CDR2 sequences are MGHRA and YSYEKL. The CDR3: CASSQVSGNEQFF. CDR3 nucleotides: TGCGCCAGCAGCCAAGTCTCGGGGAATGAGCAGTTCTTC.

The chain combines TRBV30 with TRBJ2-7, with D possibly TRBD1 on 5 matching bases. This CDR3 has 15 residues. The germline V gene encodes CDR1 GTSNPN and CDR2 SVGIG (reference sequence). V was shortened by 2 bases and J by 0 bases, with 14 bases between the two germline ends. The CDR3 region is CAWSQTELYSYEQYF. In DNA, the CDR3 is TGTGCCTGGAGTCAGACAGAACTCTACTCCTACGAGCAGTACTTC. Complete variable domain (other parts from reference TRBV30 and TRBJ2-7): SQTIHQWPATLVQPVGSPLSLECTVEGTSNPNLYWYRQAAGRGLQLLFYSVGIGQISSEVPQNLSASRPQDRQFILSSKKLLLSDSGFYLCAWSQTELYSYEQYFGPGTRLTVT.

This sequence joins TRBV28 and TRBJ2-1; perhaps D is TRBD1 or TRBD2 (6 bases each). Germline values: CDR1 MDHEN, CDR2 SYDVKM. The V end was cut by 8 bases, the J end by 4 bases, with 15 bases between. The CDR3 runs to 14 residues. The CDR3 nucleotides are TGTGCCAGCTTAGGGGGGAAGGGTTACAATGAGCAGTTCTTC. Amino acids: CASLGGKGYNEQFF. Combining the CDR3 with reference TRBV28 and TRBJ2-1 gives the whole variable domain DVKVTQSSRYLVKRTGEKVFLECVQDMDHENMFWYRQDPGLGLRLIYFSYDVKMKEKGDIPEGYSVSREKKERFSLILESASTNQTSMYLCASLGGKGYNEQFFGPGTRLTVL.

The chain is built from TRBV10-3 and TRBJ1-1; 7 bases match TRBD1. The CDR3 runs 15 residues. From germline, CDR1 is ENHRY and CDR2 SYGVKD. The J segment lost 0 bases and the V segment lost 10 bases, leaving 11 bases of the junction unmatched. The CDR3: CATRQGLQMNTEAFF. CDR3 in DNA: TGTGCCACCCGACAGGGACTCCAAATGAACACTGAAGCTTTCTTT.

This chain uses TRBV7-8 with TRBJ1-1; TRBD1 aligns across 7 bases. There are 16 residues in the CDR3. Looked up from germline, CDR1 is SGHVS and CDR2 is FQNEAQ. The ends lost 2 bases at V and 3 bases at J; junction bases unmatched: 9. CDR3 sequence: CASSLRQGNGYTEAFF. The CDR3 coding sequence is TGTGCCAGCAGCTTAAGACAGGGAAATGGGTACACTGAAGCTTTCTTT.

The CDR3 bases are TGTGCCAGCAGCTTGTATGTCGGGACCCCTGGGGCTGAAGCTTTCTTT. Its protein is CASSLYVGTPGAEAFF. This sequence joins TRBV5-6 and TRBJ1-1, with D possibly matching TRBD1 (5 bases). The germline CDR1 and CDR2 sequences are SGHDT and YYEEEE. This CDR3 is built from 16 residues. Trimming cost V 1 base and J 6 bases, with 19 bases left between them.

In DNA form, the CDR3 reads TGTGCCAGCAGCTTCAGCCAGATCAATCAGCCCCAGCATTTT. Protein: CASSFSQINQPQHF. The chain employs TRBV7-2 and TRBJ1-5; D gene ambiguous. The germline V and J ends were trimmed by 3 bases and 3 bases, with 9 bases remaining between them. Germline-derived CDR1 and CDR2 are SGHTA and FQGNSA. The CDR3 is 14 residues long.

This rearrangement joins TRBV27 to TRBJ2-5; a possible D gene is TRBD2 (5 bases). The germline gives CDR1 MNHEY, CDR2 SMNVEV (reference sequence). The V end was cut by 6 bases, the J end by 5 bases, with 7 bases between. The CDR3 totals 11 residues. The CDR3, as DNA: TGTGCCAGCAGGAGGGAGGAGACCCAGTACTTC. This sequence encodes CASRREETQYF.

V and J are TRBV28 and TRBJ1-1; TRBD1 is a possible D gene (5 bases). With 8 bases removed from V and 5 bases from J, the gap between germline ends came to 21 bases. The V gene's germline CDR1 is MDHEN and CDR2 SYDVKM. The CDR3 loop spans 15 amino acids. CDR3 in amino acids: CASGVKGQGRTEAFF. The DNA of the CDR3 is TGTGCCAGCGGCGTGAAAGGTCAGGGAAGAACTGAAGCTTTCTTT.

The chain recombines TRBV18 with TRBJ2-7, with D possibly matching TRBD1 (7 bases). In germline, CDR1 is KGHSH, CDR2 LQKENI. This CDR3 has 20 amino acids. The ends were cut back, 1 base at V and 2 bases at J, with 27 bases in the middle. CDR3: CASSPRQGGQLETTTYEQYF. DNA of the CDR3: TGTGCCAGCTCACCACGGCAGGGGGGCCAGCTGGAAACTACTACCTACGAGCAGTACTTC.

This clone was seen a few times. This sample also contains other DNA sequences that code for the same CDR3. The rearrangement links TRBV9 to TRBJ1-1, with unresolved D. V was shortened by 0 bases and J by 1 base, with 7 bases between the two germline ends. Per the germline V gene, CDR1 is SGDLS and CDR2 is YYNGEE. CDR3 size: 14 residues. The CDR3 reads CASSVDPRNTEAFF. The CDR3 DNA is TGTGCCAGCAGCGTAGACCCCAGGAACACTGAAGCTTTCTTT.

This clone showed up just once. The chain recombines TRBV9 with TRBJ2-3, with D perhaps TRBD2 (5 bases). V was cut by 2 bases and J by 1 base, with 11 bases left in between. The V gene's germline CDR1 is SGDLS and CDR2 YYNGEE. CDR3 length: 15 amino acids. The CDR3 sequence: CASSVSGLGTDTQYF. In DNA form, the CDR3 reads TGTGCCAGCAGCGTCAGCGGCCTCGGCACAGATACGCAGTATTTT.

V usage is TRBV28 and J usage is TRBJ2-1, with 10 bases fitting TRBD2. Germline CDR1 MDHEN, CDR2 SYDVKM. V gave up 7 bases and J gave up 6 bases; unmatched junction bases: 6. The length of the CDR3 is 14 residues. Here the CDR3 reads CASIESGRANEQFF. In DNA, the CDR3 is TGTGCCAGCATCGAGAGCGGGAGGGCCAATGAGCAGTTCTTC.

V gene TRBV18 combines with J gene TRBJ1-1, with unresolved D. This CDR3 contains 13 residues. Germline V gives CDR1 KGHSH, CDR2 LQKENI. Trimming cost V 3 bases and J 5 bases, with 10 bases left between them. The CDR3 region has the DNA TGTGCCAGCTCACCGGTGGGGAAGACTGAAGCTTTCTTT. Amino acids: CASSPVGKTEAFF.

This chain links TRBV19 with TRBJ1-2; D is unclear. CDR3 length: 11 amino acids. Looked up from germline, CDR1 is LNHDA and CDR2 is SQIVND (reference sequence). The ends were cut back, 8 bases at V and 5 bases at J, with 9 bases in the middle. In DNA, the CDR3 is TGTGCCAGTGAGACCGGATATGGCTACACCTTC. The encoded protein is CASETGYGYTF.

The chain combines TRBV15 with TRBJ2-7; D may correspond to TRBD1 or TRBD2 (5 bases each). This CDR3 is built from 16 residues. The germline gives CDR1 LNHNV, CDR2 YYDKDF (reference sequence). V shed 1 base and J shed 4 bases, with 17 bases lying between them. CDR3 DNA: TGTGCCACCAGCAGAGTATCTGGGACCATTAGGTACGAGCAGTACTTC. This gives the protein CATSRVSGTIRYEQYF.

The rearrangement links TRBV7-3 to TRBJ2-3; 7 bases map to TRBD2. The CDR3 covers 14 residues. Germline assignment: CDR1 SGHTA and CDR2 FQGTGA. V trimming: 0 bases; J trimming: 8 bases; junction bases outside the gene matches: 5. This chain's CDR3 is CASSLTGLEGTQYF. Here the CDR3 DNA reads TGTGCCAGCAGCTTAACTGGACTAGAGGGTACGCAGTATTTT.

V gene TRBV6-1 combines with J gene TRBJ2-4, with TRBD1 matching 7 bases. After removal of 7 bases from V and 1 base from J, the junction contained 4 bases not matched to a gene. The CDR3 runs 14 residues. The germline V gene has CDR1 MNHNS and CDR2 SASEGT. The CDR3 sequence is CASTQGQAKNIQYF. CDR3 DNA: TGTGCCAGCACCCAGGGACAGGCCAAAAACATTCAGTACTTC.

The V gene is TRBV10-2, the J gene TRBJ1-1; 8 bases are shared with TRBD1. With 5 bases clipped from V and 0 bases from J, the junction kept 2 bases outside the gene matches. The CDR3 consists of 14 residues. The germline CDR1 and CDR2 sequences are WSHSY and SAAADI. DNA for the CDR3: TGCGCCAGCAGTCGACAGGGGATGAACACTGAAGCTTTCTTT. Its translation: CASSRQGMNTEAFF.

The chain is built from TRBV9 and TRBJ1-4, with unresolved D. Trimming took off 6 bases at V and 3 bases at J, with 6 bases between the two ends. Germline-derived CDR1 and CDR2 are SGDLS and YYNGEE. The CDR3 covers 12 residues. CDR3 nucleotides: TGTGCCAGCAATATACCTAATGAAAAACTGTTTTTT. Its translation: CASNIPNEKLFF. The full variable domain, rest sourced from reference TRBV9 and TRBJ1-4, is DSGVTQTPKHLITATGQRVTLRCSPRSGDLSVYWYQQSLDQGLQFLIQYYNGEERAKGNILERFSAQQFPDLHSELNLSSLELGDSALYFCASNIPNEKLFFGSGTQLSVL.

A single count supports this clone. The J gene is TRBJ2-3, the V gene TRBV27; possible D gene TRBD2, 6 bases. Trimming shortened V by 3 bases and J by 6 bases, and 13 bases separated the two germline ends. CDR3 length equals 14 residues. The germline gives CDR1 MNHEY, CDR2 SMNVEV (reference sequence). CDR3 sequence (DNA): TGTGCCAGCAGTTTTATGGGGGGATGGGATACGCAGTATTTT. Translated, it gives CASSFMGGWDTQYF.

This clone was counted between two and nine times. V usage is TRBV28 and J usage is TRBJ2-2; D remains unclear. Germline values: CDR1 MDHEN, CDR2 SYDVKM. The CDR3 contains 11 residues. V lost 3 bases and J lost 6, with 2 bases in between. This CDR3 reads CASSLPGELFF. The DNA of the CDR3 is TGTGCCAGCAGTTTGCCCGGGGAGCTGTTTTTT.